Each of the 11 T cell receptor beta chains below was sequenced from the same sample in a study of cytomegalovirus exposure and HLA in healthy donors (dated by TCRdb to 2015 to 2018). Library generation was performed with the immunoSEQ multiplex PCR assay. TCRdb mirrors the immuneACCESS table, restricted to in-frame sequences. Some clones are absent from its copies; in checked studies, under half trace to an unresolved V gene, and the reason for the others is unknown. The sample table shows a few hundred thousand clones, and roughly 88% are seen once. Jointly, the top ten make up approximately 0.8% of the sample. The sample consisted of PBMCs. The receptors were sampled from a woman aged 18-29 years in good health and CMV-seronegative.

The V call is TRBV7-9, the J call TRBJ1-6, with TRBD1 as a possible D gene (6 bases). V lost 5 bases, J lost 10 bases, and 12 bases lay in between. Germline V CDR1 and CDR2: SEHNR, FQNEAQ (reference sequence). This CDR3 is built from 13 residues. CDR3 in DNA: TGTGCCAGCAGCCGGGGGGGGCGATCACCCCTCCACTTT. As protein: CASSRGGRSPLHF.

The chain links TRBV5-1 to TRBJ2-2, with 10 bases lining up with TRBD2. The CDR3 consists of 15 residues. The V gene's germline CDR1 is SGHRS and CDR2 YFSETQ. Trimming took 4 bases from V and 7 from J; bases not matched to a gene: 7. As DNA, the CDR3 is TGCGCCAGCAGCGTCCCTAGCGGGAGAGACGGGGAGCTGTTTTTT. This gives the protein CASSVPSGRDGELFF. The variable domain in full, completed from reference TRBV5-1 and TRBJ2-2, reads KAGVTQTPRYLIKTRGQQVTLSCSPISGHRSVSWYQQTPGQGLQFLFEYFSETQRNKGNFPGRFSGRQFSNSRSEMNVSTLELGDSALYLCASSVPSGRDGELFFGEGSRLTVL.

This clone appeared once. The DNA is left out, because the CDR3 cannot be placed on it with certainty; the CDR3 is given as TCRdb lists it. The genes are TRBV21-1 and TRBJ2-2; TRBD2 is the table's D call and was not checked against the DNA. TRBV21-1 is described as a pseudogene. 13 amino acids form the CDR3, both terminal residues included. The CDR3 is CASSKALSGSCFF.

The chain is built from TRBV19 and TRBJ2-1; D unclear. The CDR3 is 13 amino acids. The ends were cut back, 3 bases at V and 6 bases at J, with 9 bases in the middle. CDR1 and CDR2 from the germline V gene are LNHDA and SQIVND (reference sequence). The CDR3 loop reads CASSMNRFNEQFF. The DNA for the CDR3 is TGTGCCAGTAGTATGAACAGATTCAATGAGCAGTTCTTC. The whole variable domain, remainder taken from reference TRBV19 and TRBJ2-1, is DGGITQSPKYLFRKEGQNVTLSCEQNLNHDAMYWYRQDPGQGLRLIYYSQIVNDFQKGDIAEGYSVSREKKESFPLTVTSAQKNPTAFYLCASSMNRFNEQFFGPGTRLTVL.

V usage is TRBV5-4 and J usage is TRBJ1-5; D ambiguous. The CDR3 extends over 13 amino acids. V lost 2 bases, J lost 5 bases, and 8 bases lay in between. CDR1 is SGHNT, CDR2 YYREEE, per germline (reference sequence). The CDR3 sequence is CASSFGSDQPQHF. The CDR3 nucleotides read TGTGCCAGCAGCTTTGGCTCCGATCAGCCCCAGCATTTT.

The chain has TRBV29-1 and TRBJ1-5, with D possibly TRBD1 on 5 matching bases. V shed 4 bases and J shed 7 bases, with 17 bases lying between them. This CDR3 spans 14 amino acids. Germline loops: CDR1 SQVTM, CDR2 ANQGSEA. For the CDR3, the DNA is TGCAGCGTTGCCATTTTCCGGGGGGAGCAGCCCCAGCATTTT. Translating it yields CSVAIFRGEQPQHF. The full variable domain, its missing parts supplied by reference TRBV29-1 and TRBJ1-5, is SAVISQKPSRDICQRGTSLTIQCQVDSQVTMMFWYRQQPGQSLTLIATANQGSEATYESGFVIDKFPISRPNLTFSTLTVSNMSPEDSSIYLCSVAIFRGEQPQHFGDGTRLSIL.

The chain has TRBV18 and TRBJ2-1; tentative D call: TRBD2 (7 bases). The germline V gene has CDR1 KGHSH and CDR2 LQKENI. V lost 3 bases, J lost 7 bases, and 22 bases lay in between. This CDR3 region has 17 residues. The CDR3 region has the DNA TGTGCCAGCTCACCCCAAGGTAGGGGGGGAATCTGGAATGAGCAGTTCTTC. This encodes CASSPQGRGGIWNEQFF.

For this clone: A much larger clone lies a single base off, so this may be a read error. The V call is TRBV5-4, the J call TRBJ1-6, with 8 bases fitting TRBD1. The CDR3 spans 14 residues. V lost 5 bases, J lost 5 bases, and 3 bases stayed unmatched. CDR1 is SGHNT and CDR2 is YYREEE in the germline V gene (reference sequence). In DNA, the CDR3 is TGTGCCAGCAGTTCAGGGGGCGATAATTCACCCCTCCACTTT. It is translated as CASSSGGDNSPLHF.

The rearrangement uses TRBV7-8 and TRBJ2-1; the match to TRBD1 covers 11 bases. V shed 5 bases and J 6 bases; nucleotides not matched to a gene: 6. CDR3 length: 15 amino acids. The germline gives CDR1 SGHVS, CDR2 FQNEAQ. The CDR3 loop is CASSGAGTGGNEQFF. CDR3 bases: TGTGCCAGCAGCGGAGCCGGGACAGGGGGCAATGAGCAGTTCTTC.

V usage is TRBV7-6 and J usage is TRBJ2-7; maybe TRBD1 (6 bases). Germline CDR1 reads SGHVS; CDR2 reads FNYEAQ. The CDR3 covers 13 residues. V lost 5 bases to trimming and J lost 3 bases, with 11 bases between them. The CDR3 sequence: CASSKQDSYEQYF. The DNA for the CDR3 is TGTGCCAGCAGCAAACAGGACAGCTACGAGCAGTACTTC.

The gene calls are TRBV6-5 and TRBJ1-2, with 9 bases fitting TRBD1. This CDR3 is 15 amino acids long. The V gene's germline CDR1 is MNHEY and CDR2 SVGAGI. V gave up 6 bases and J gave up 6 bases; unmatched junction bases: 11. In DNA form, the CDR3 reads TGTGCCAGCAGCTACGCCCTGGGACAGGGACATGGCTACACCTTC. Protein: CASSYALGQGHGYTF.